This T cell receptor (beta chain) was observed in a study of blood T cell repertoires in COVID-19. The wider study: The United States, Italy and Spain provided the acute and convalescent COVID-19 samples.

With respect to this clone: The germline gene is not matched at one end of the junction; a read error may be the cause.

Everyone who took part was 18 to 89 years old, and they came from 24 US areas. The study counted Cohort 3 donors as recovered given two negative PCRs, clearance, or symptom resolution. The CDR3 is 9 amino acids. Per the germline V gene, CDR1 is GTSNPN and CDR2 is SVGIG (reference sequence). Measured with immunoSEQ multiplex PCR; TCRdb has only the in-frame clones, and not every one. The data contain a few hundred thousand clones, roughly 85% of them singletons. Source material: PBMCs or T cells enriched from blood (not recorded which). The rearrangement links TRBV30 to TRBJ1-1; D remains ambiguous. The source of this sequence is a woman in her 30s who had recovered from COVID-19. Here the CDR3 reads CAWSVTPEF. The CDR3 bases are TGTGCCTGGAGTGTAACCCCAGAATTT.